This T cell receptor (beta chain) was recorded in a study of blood T cell repertoires in COVID-19. Study overall: Samples taken during acute and convalescent COVID-19 were collected in the United States, Italy and Spain.

TCRdb's table, derived via immunoSEQ multiplex PCR, lists solely in-frame clones and lacks some. The sample gives around 150,000 clones, 85% of which show up once; 6.2% is in the top ten. Participants were aged roughly 18 to 100 years from roughly 25 US areas. The CDR3 is made up of 13 amino acids. V shed 1 base and J shed 7 bases, with 8 bases lying between them. Germline CDR1 is SGHVS and CDR2 is FQNEAQ. Sequencing was done on a sample of PBMCs or T cells enriched from blood (not recorded which). The clonotype was recovered from a woman aged 40-49 years who had recovered from COVID-19. The chain joins TRBV7-8 to TRBJ1-5, with D possibly being TRBD1 (5 bases). The CDR3 DNA reads as TGTGCCAGCAGCTTAGAGCGGGACCAGCCCCAGCATTTT. It yields the protein CASSLERDQPQHF. Supplemented by reference TRBV7-8 and TRBJ1-5, the full variable domain reads GAGVSQSPRYKVAKRGQDVALRCDPISGHVSLFWYQQALGQGPEFLTYFQNEAQLDKSGLPSDRFFAERPEGSVSTLKIQRTQQEDSAVYLCASSLERDQPQHFGDGTRLSIL.